Presented here are 16 T cell receptor beta chains from one specimen sequenced in a study of T cells in Graves' hyperthyroidism and ophthalmopathy. TCR beta CDR3 sequences were amplified from RNA transcripts. First-round RT-PCR with HTBI primers amplified the TCR CDR3 region. TCRdb ran MiXCR on the multiplex PCR reads and lists one entry per CDR3 protein. This repertoire shows about 610,000 distinct CDR3 sequences, about 15% found once; its top ten account for approximately 4.3%. Sequencing was done on a sample of blood. The receptor set was obtained from a woman in her thirties or forties with Graves' ophthalmopathy.

This clonotype was recorded at least ten times. The chain links TRBV30 to TRBJ1-1; D is undetermined. V was shortened by 4 bases and J by 0 bases, with 12 bases between the two germline ends. Germline V lookup: CDR1 GTSNPN, CDR2 SVGIG (reference sequence). The CDR3 runs 14 residues. The CDR3 region is CAWKQPTLNTEAFF. CDR3 nucleotide sequence: TGTGCCTGGAAACAGCCGACTTTGAACACTGAAGCTTTCTTT.

The gene calls are TRBV14 and TRBJ2-2, with 7 bases identical to TRBD2. Germline CDR1 SGHDN, CDR2 FVKESK. The ends lost 1 base at V and 5 bases at J; junction bases unmatched: 7. The CDR3 contains 16 residues. The CDR3 nucleotides read TGTGCCAGCAGCCAAGCGGCGGGAGTGAGGACCGGGGAGCTGTTTTTT. It codes for CASSQAAGVRTGELFF.

V is TRBV7-9 and J is TRBJ2-1; possible D gene TRBD1, 5 bases. Trimming removed 4 bases at V and 8 bases at J, with 12 bases between. The CDR3 loop spans 13 amino acids. The germline CDR1 and CDR2 sequences are SEHNR and FQNEAQ (reference sequence). CDR3 protein: CASSSFRVDEQFF. The DNA for the CDR3 is TGTGCCAGCAGCTCCTTCAGGGTAGATGAGCAGTTCTTC.

This chain uses TRBV15 with TRBJ1-2; a possible D gene is TRBD1 (5 bases). Per the germline V gene, CDR1 is LNHNV and CDR2 is YYDKDF (reference sequence). V gave up 0 bases and J gave up 4 bases, with 12 bases separating them. This CDR3 region has 15 residues. The CDR3 DNA is TGTGCCACCAGCAGAGATTCAGGGACCGGCTATGGCTACACCTTC. Translated, it gives CATSRDSGTGYGYTF. Based on the CDR3 plus reference TRBV15 and TRBJ1-2, the full variable domain is DAMVIQNPRYQVTQFGKPVTLSCSQTLNHNVMYWYQQKSSQAPKLLFHYYDKDFNNEADTPDNFQSRRPNTSFCFLDIRSPGLGDTAMYLCATSRDSGTGYGYTFGSGTRLTVV.

This clonotype was found many times. The chain combines TRBV29-1 with TRBJ2-5; no firm D call. Trimming removed 1 base at V and 4 bases at J, with 7 bases between. Per the germline V gene, CDR1 is SQVTM and CDR2 is ANQGSEA. The CDR3 is made up of 12 amino acids. As DNA, the CDR3 is TGCAGCGTTGAAGGGTCGGGAGAGACCCAGTACTTC. Protein sequence: CSVEGSGETQYF.

This clonotype was observed a handful of times. V and J are TRBV12-3 or TRBV12-4 and TRBJ2-2; TRBD2 agrees at 10 bases. The CDR3 extends over 15 amino acids. V was clipped by 5 bases and J by 6 bases; unmatched bases: 6. CDR3: CASSMLAGVSGELFF. The CDR3 bases are TGTGCCAGCAGTATGCTAGCGGGAGTTTCCGGGGAGCTGTTTTTT.

This clonotype was seen repeatedly, ten times or more. The chain has TRBV29-1 and TRBJ2-7; TRBD2 is a possible D gene (6 bases). The ends were cut back, 3 bases at V and 3 bases at J, with 9 bases in the middle. The CDR3 totals 12 residues. CDR1 is SQVTM and CDR2 is ANQGSEA in the germline V gene. Here the CDR3 DNA reads TGCAGCGTTGAGGCGGGAAGCTACGAGCAGTACTTC. Translating it yields CSVEAGSYEQYF.

V is TRBV18 and J is TRBJ2-7; TRBD2 might be the D (6 bases). V shed 6 bases and J shed 2 bases, with 11 bases lying between them. CDR1 is KGHSH and CDR2 is LQKENI in the germline V gene. CDR3 length equals 13 residues. CDR3 sequence: CASSGGETYEQYF. The CDR3 bases are TGTGCCAGCTCCGGGGGAGAGACCTACGAGCAGTACTTC.

This clonotype was seen at least ten times. The V gene is TRBV6-2 or TRBV6-3, the J gene TRBJ2-5; 10 bases fit TRBD2. With 4 bases clipped from V and 5 bases from J, the junction kept 1 base outside the gene matches. This CDR3 comprises 13 residues. CDR1 is MNHEY and CDR2 is SVGEGT in the germline V gene. CDR3 nucleotides: TGTGCCAGCAGTTCTAGCGGGAGTGAGACCCAGTACTTC. Amino acid sequence: CASSSSGSETQYF.

This clonotype was detected many times. The CDR3 DNA reads as TGTGCCAGCAGTTTCACTGGCCTCCAAGAGACCCAGTACTTC. This codes for CASSFTGLQETQYF. This chain links TRBV28 with TRBJ2-5, with D unclear. Germline lookup yields CDR1 MDHEN and CDR2 SYDVKM. V gave up 3 bases and J gave up 1 base, with 9 bases separating them. The CDR3 covers 14 residues.

This clonotype was detected only a few times. CDR3 protein: CASSSRPVNTEAFF. The DNA for the CDR3 is TGCGCCAGCAGCTCACGGCCGGTGAACACTGAAGCTTTCTTT. This rearrangement joins TRBV5-1 to TRBJ1-1; no clear D. V was trimmed by 3 bases and J by 0 bases, leaving 9 bases between them. Germline V gene data show CDR1 as SGHRS and CDR2 as YFSETQ. This CDR3 comprises 14 residues. Variable domain in full (rest from reference TRBV5-1 and TRBJ1-1): KAGVTQTPRYLIKTRGQQVTLSCSPISGHRSVSWYQQTPGQGLQFLFEYFSETQRNKGNFPGRFSGRQFSNSRSEMNVSTLELGDSALYLCASSSRPVNTEAFFGQGTRLTVV.

At least ten counts were recorded for this clonotype. The chain recombines TRBV11-2 with TRBJ2-7; the D is unclear. The CDR3 is made up of 11 amino acids. The V gene lost 5 bases and the J gene lost 5 bases, with 7 bases spanning the gap. CDR1 is SGHAT and CDR2 is FQNNGV in the germline V gene. Written as DNA, the CDR3 is TGTGCCAGCAGCCCGGCTCACGAGCAGTACTTC. This translates into CASSPAHEQYF.

This clonotype was counted ten times or more. This chain uses TRBV11-2 with TRBJ1-6, with D perhaps TRBD1 (6 bases). CDR1 is SGHAT and CDR2 is FQNNGV in the germline V gene. V shed 2 bases and J shed 7 bases, with 9 bases lying between them. This CDR3 has 14 residues. The CDR3 loop reads CASSLTGMNSPLHF. The CDR3 nucleotides are TGTGCCAGCAGCTTAACAGGGATGAATTCACCCCTCCACTTT.

The chain uses TRBV18 and TRBJ2-4; no reliable D call. CDR3 length: 16 amino acids. Per germline, CDR1 KGHSH and CDR2 LQKENI. V was clipped by 3 bases and J by 0 bases, with 12 bases between them. The CDR3 loop is CASSPPQTLAKNIQYF. CDR3 DNA: TGTGCCAGCTCACCCCCCCAAACCCTAGCCAAAAACATTCAGTACTTC.

J is TRBJ1-1 and V is TRBV6-2 or TRBV6-3; 8 bases are a match to TRBD1. CDR1 is MNHEY and CDR2 is SVGEGT in the germline V gene. The CDR3 loop spans 15 amino acids. The trim removed 2 bases at V and 6 bases at J, leaving 8 bases unmatched. CDR3 region: CASSYPRTGSSEAFF. In nucleotides, the CDR3 is TGTGCCAGCAGTTACCCGCGGACAGGGAGTTCTGAAGCTTTCTTT.

The V and J genes are TRBV4-1 and TRBJ1-1; the match to TRBD1 covers 8 bases. V shed 4 bases and J 5 bases; nucleotides not matched to a gene: 9. Per the germline V gene, CDR1 is MGHRA and CDR2 is YSYEKL. The CDR3 length is 15 residues. CDR3 sequence reads: CASSLRDRPNTEAFF. In DNA, the CDR3 is TGCGCCAGCAGCCTTCGGGACAGGCCTAATACTGAAGCTTTCTTT.